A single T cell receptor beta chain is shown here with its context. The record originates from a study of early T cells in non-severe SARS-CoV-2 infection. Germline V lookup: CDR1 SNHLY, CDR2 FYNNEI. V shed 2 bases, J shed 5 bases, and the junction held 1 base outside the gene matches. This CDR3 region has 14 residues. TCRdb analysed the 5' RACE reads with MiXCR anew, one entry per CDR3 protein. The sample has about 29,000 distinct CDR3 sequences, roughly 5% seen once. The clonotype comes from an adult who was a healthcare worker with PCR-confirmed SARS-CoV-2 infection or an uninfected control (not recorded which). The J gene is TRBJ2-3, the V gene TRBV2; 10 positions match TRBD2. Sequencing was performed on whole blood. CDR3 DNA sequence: TGTGCCAGCAGTGAACTAGCGGGAGTAGATACGCAGTATTTT. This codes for CASSELAGVDTQYF. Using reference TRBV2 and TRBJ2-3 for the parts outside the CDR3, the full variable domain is EPEVTQTPSHQVTQMGQEVILRCVPISNHLYFYWYRQILGQKVEFLVSFYNNEISEKSEIFDDQFSVERPDGSNFTLKIRSTKLEDSAMYFCASSELAGVDTQYFGPGTRLTVL.